Each of the 14 T cell receptor beta chains below was sequenced from the same sample in a study of OX40 agonist ivuxolimab in advanced cancers. TCRdb's copy holds only in-frame clones and misses some; the assay was immunoSEQ multiplex PCR. The table has approximately 38,000 clones, over 80% seen once; the top ten hold approximately 33%. Sequences were derived from CD4+ or CD8+ T cells sorted from blood, sampled in a trial of the OX40 agonist ivuxolimab. These receptors were taken from an adult with an advanced solid tumor such as melanoma, head and neck, liver or kidney cancer.

The rearrangement uses TRBV15 and TRBJ2-7; D tentatively reads TRBD1 or TRBD2 (6 bases each). The CDR3 length is 13 residues. Between the trimmed V and J ends, which lost 0 bases and 5 bases, there was a span of 8 bases. Germline assignment: CDR1 LNHNV and CDR2 YYDKDF (reference sequence). This CDR3 is CATSRERGDEQYF. The CDR3 nucleotides are TGTGCCACCAGCAGAGAGAGGGGGGACGAGCAGTACTTC.

The CDR3: CASSLEDRFYEQYF. The CDR3 DNA reads TGCGCCAGCAGCTTGGAGGACCGATTTTACGAGCAGTACTTC. The chain couples TRBV5-1 to TRBJ2-7; D ambiguous. CDR3 length: 14 residues. V shed 0 bases and J shed 4 bases, with 11 bases lying between them. CDR1 and CDR2 from the germline V gene are SGHRS and YFSETQ.

The chain uses TRBV29-1 and TRBJ2-3, with D unresolved. The ends were cut back, 4 bases at V and 2 bases at J, with 16 bases in the middle. The CDR3 is made up of 15 amino acids. Germline values: CDR1 SQVTM, CDR2 ANQGSEA. In DNA form, the CDR3 reads TGCAGCGTTGGCTGGGGTAGGGCCCTCACAGATACGCAGTATTTT. Encoded protein: CSVGWGRALTDTQYF.

This chain connects TRBV7-9 to TRBJ1-4; maybe TRBD1 (5 bases). Trimming took 3 bases from V and 7 from J, leaving 6 bases between them. In germline, CDR1 is SEHNR, CDR2 FQNEAQ (reference sequence). The CDR3 covers 12 residues. CDR3 sequence reads: CASSFGGEKLFF. CDR3 DNA sequence: TGTGCCAGCAGCTTTGGGGGTGAAAAACTGTTTTTT.

This clone was detected only once. The chain recombines TRBV18 with TRBJ2-5, with TRBD1 identical over 8 bases. The V gene's germline CDR1 is KGHSH and CDR2 LQKENI. The CDR3 runs to 14 residues. Losses at the gene ends were 2 bases for V and 4 bases for J; bases not matched to a gene: 3. The CDR3 DNA follows: TGTGCCAGCTCACCATCAGGGGGCGGAGAGACCCAGTACTTC. It codes for CASSPSGGGETQYF.

The genes are TRBV7-3 and TRBJ1-1; tentatively, D is TRBD1 (6 bases). Germline V gene sequence: CDR1 SGHTA, CDR2 FQGTGA. The CDR3 is 13 residues long. V lost 3 bases to trimming and J lost 1 base, with 6 bases between them. The CDR3 coding sequence is TGTGCCAGCAGCTTGGGACAGAACACTGAAGCTTTCTTT. Its translation is CASSLGQNTEAFF.

This clone has just a few counts. This chain uses TRBV25-1 with TRBJ1-2; 8 bases are a match to TRBD1. Germline-derived CDR1 and CDR2 are MGHDK and SYGVNS. This CDR3 region has 16 residues. J gave up 4 bases and V 3 bases, and 10 bases lay outside the gene matches. This CDR3 reads CASSETPGTGGYGYTF. CDR3 in DNA: TGTGCCAGCAGTGAGACACCTGGCACAGGGGGCTATGGCTACACCTTC.

This chain connects TRBV6-1 to TRBJ1-1, with a possible D match to TRBD1 (6 bases). The CDR3 loop spans 18 amino acids. Germline V gives CDR1 MNHNS, CDR2 SASEGT. The V and J ends lost 1 base and 4 bases respectively, with 22 bases between them. The CDR3: CASSEGVGTRVGLTEAFF. In DNA, the CDR3 is TGTGCCAGCAGTGAAGGGGTAGGGACAAGGGTAGGTCTCACTGAAGCTTTCTTT.

V usage is TRBV5-4 and J usage is TRBJ2-1, with 7 bases matching TRBD1. Germline-derived CDR1 and CDR2 are SGHNT and YYREEE (reference sequence). V trimming: 6 bases; J trimming: 5 bases; junction bases outside the gene matches: 11. The CDR3 covers 15 residues. CDR3 coding DNA: TGTGCCAGCACCTCTTGGTCCGGGACAGACAATGAGCAGTTCTTC. Translating it yields CASTSWSGTDNEQFF. The full variable domain, completed using reference TRBV5-4 and TRBJ2-1, is ETGVTQSPTHLIKTRGQQVTLRCSSQSGHNTVSWYQQALGQGPQFIFQYYREEENGRGNFPPRFSGLQFPNYSSELNVNALELDDSALYLCASTSWSGTDNEQFFGPGTRLTVL.

A remark on this clone: Sequence at one end of the junction differs from germline and may be a read error. This same CDR3 is encoded by further DNA sequences in the sample. This chain links TRBV7-7 with TRBJ2-1, with 14 nucleotides matching TRBD2. Germline CDR1 is SSHAT and CDR2 is FNYEAQ (reference sequence). CDR3 length: 16 amino acids. CDR3 loop: CASSLGLAGGDNEQFF. The CDR3 DNA reads TGTGCTAGCAGCTTAGGACTAGCGGGGGGAGACAATGAGCAGTTCTTC.

J is TRBJ2-7 and V is TRBV7-9; maybe TRBD2 (7 bases). Trimming removed 7 bases from V and 7 bases from J, with 17 bases in between. The germline CDR1 and CDR2 sequences are SEHNR and FQNEAQ (reference sequence). CDR3 size: 13 residues. The CDR3 region is CASTKGGGGEQYF. CDR3 DNA sequence: TGTGCCAGCACCAAGGGGGGGGGCGGAGAGCAGTACTTC. The full variable domain, completed using reference TRBV7-9 and TRBJ2-7, is DTGVSQNPRHKITKRGQNVTFRCDPISEHNRLYWYRQTLGQGPEFLTYFQNEAQLEKSRLLSDRFSAERPKGSFSTLEIQRTEQGDSAMYLCASTKGGGGEQYFGPGTRLTVT.

V and J are TRBV14 and TRBJ1-3; D unresolved. CDR3 length equals 15 residues. With 0 bases removed from V and 3 bases from J, the gap between germline ends came to 9 bases. The germline gives CDR1 SGHDN, CDR2 FVKESK. The CDR3 bases are TGTGCCAGCAGCCAAGACGGGTGGTATGGAAACACCATATATTTT. Translation gives CASSQDGWYGNTIYF.

The rearrangement joins TRBV7-9 to TRBJ2-5, with 9 bases matching TRBD2. Trimming took 5 bases from V and 3 from J; bases not matched to a gene: 19. Germline V gives CDR1 SEHNR, CDR2 FQNEAQ (reference sequence). This CDR3 has 19 residues. This CDR3 is CASSPSRQTLAGWEETQYF. The CDR3, as DNA: TGTGCCAGCAGCCCTAGTCGGCAGACTCTAGCGGGATGGGAAGAGACCCAGTACTTC.

This clone was detected once. This chain connects TRBV7-9 to TRBJ1-1; D is possibly TRBD1 (5 bases). CDR1 is SEHNR, CDR2 FQNEAQ, per germline (reference sequence). The CDR3 spans 12 residues. The V and J ends lost 7 bases and 11 bases respectively, with 17 bases between them. CDR3 in amino acids: CASKGDRGRAFF. The CDR3 region has the DNA TGTGCCAGCAAAGGGGATCGAGGCAGGGCTTTCTTT. Full variable domain (rest looked up from reference TRBV7-9 and TRBJ1-1): DTGVSQNPRHKITKRGQNVTFRCDPISEHNRLYWYRQTLGQGPEFLTYFQNEAQLEKSRLLSDRFSAERPKGSFSTLEIQRTEQGDSAMYLCASKGDRGRAFFGQGTRLTVV.